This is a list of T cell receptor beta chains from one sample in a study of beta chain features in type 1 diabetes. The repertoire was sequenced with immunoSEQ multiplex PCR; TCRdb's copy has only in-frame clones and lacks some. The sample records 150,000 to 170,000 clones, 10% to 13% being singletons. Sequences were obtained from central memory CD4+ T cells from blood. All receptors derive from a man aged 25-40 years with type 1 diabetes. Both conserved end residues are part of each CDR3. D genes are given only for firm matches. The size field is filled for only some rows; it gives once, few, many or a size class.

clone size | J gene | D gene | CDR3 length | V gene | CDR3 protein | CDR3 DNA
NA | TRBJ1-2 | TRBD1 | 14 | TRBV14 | CASSPLTGDYGYTF | TGTGCCAGCAGCCCACTTACAGGGGACTATGGCTACACCTTC
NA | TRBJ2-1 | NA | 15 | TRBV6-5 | CASSYSRELYNEQFF | TGTGCCAGCAGTTACTCACGGGAGTTGTACAATGAGCAGTTCTTC
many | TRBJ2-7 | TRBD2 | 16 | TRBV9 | CASSEGPALAGFEQYF | TGTGCCAGCAGCGAGGGCCCGGCCCTAGCGGGATTCGAGCAGTACTTC
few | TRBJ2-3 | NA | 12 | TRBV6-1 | CASSEFLQTQYF | TGTGCCAGCAGTGAATTCCTTCAGACGCAGTATTTT
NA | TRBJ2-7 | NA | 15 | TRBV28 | CASRPAEAGFYEQYF | TGTGCCAGCAGGCCAGCGGAAGCCGGTTTCTACGAGCAGTACTTC
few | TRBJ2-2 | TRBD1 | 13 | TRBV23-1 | CATRTGMAGELFF | TGCGCCACCCGGACAGGGATGGCCGGGGAGCTGTTTTTT
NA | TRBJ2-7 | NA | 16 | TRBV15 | CATSRDRGRGSYEQYF | TGTGCCACCAGCAGAGATAGGGGAAGGGGTTCCTACGAGCAGTACTTC
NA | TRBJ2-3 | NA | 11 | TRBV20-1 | CSAGRQGGQYF | TGCAGTGCTGGGAGGCAGGGAGGGCAGTATTTT
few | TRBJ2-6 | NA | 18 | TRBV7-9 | CASSSWPNTGSGANVLTF | TGTGCCAGCAGCTCCTGGCCTAATACAGGTTCTGGGGCCAACGTCCTGACTTTC
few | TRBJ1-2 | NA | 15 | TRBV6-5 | CASSPFNRNPGGYTF | TGTGCCAGCAGTCCCTTCAATCGGAATCCGGGAGGCTACACCTTC
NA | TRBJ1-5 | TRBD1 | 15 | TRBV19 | CASSISQGAGQPQHF | TGTGCCAGTAGTATTAGCCAGGGGGCTGGTCAGCCCCAGCATTTT
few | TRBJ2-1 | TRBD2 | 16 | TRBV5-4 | CASSPRLAGDINEQFF | TGTGCCAGCAGCCCCCGACTAGCGGGAGATATCAATGAGCAGTTCTTC
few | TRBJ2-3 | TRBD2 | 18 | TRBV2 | CASRSLAGTHTHTDTQYF | TGTGCCAGCAGATCTCTAGCGGGAACACACACACACACAGATACGCAGTATTTT
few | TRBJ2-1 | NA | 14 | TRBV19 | CASSPRRGGMGQFF | TGTGCCAGTAGCCCCCGACGAGGAGGGATGGGGCAGTTCTTC
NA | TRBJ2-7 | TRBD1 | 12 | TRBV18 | CASSRDSHEQYF | TGTGCCAGCTCCCGGGACAGCCACGAGCAGTACTTC
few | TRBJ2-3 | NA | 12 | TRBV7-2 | CASSQDYPPQYF | TGTGCCAGCAGCCAAGACTATCCCCCGCAGTATTTT
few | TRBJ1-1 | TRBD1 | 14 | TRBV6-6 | CASSYDGDSTEAFF | TGTGCCAGCAGTTACGATGGGGACAGCACTGAAGCTTTCTTT
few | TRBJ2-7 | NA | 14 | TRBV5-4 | CASSQDGGVGEQYF | TGCGCCAGCAGCCAAGATGGAGGGGTGGGCGAGCAGTACTTC
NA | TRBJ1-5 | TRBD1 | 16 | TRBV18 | CASSRGQGDSNQPQHF | TGTGCCAGCTCCCGAGGACAGGGAGATAGCAATCAGCCCCAGCATTTT
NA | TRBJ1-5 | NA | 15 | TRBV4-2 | CASSQGYSSNQPQHF | TGTGCCAGCAGCCAAGGGTACAGTAGCAATCAGCCCCAGCATTTT
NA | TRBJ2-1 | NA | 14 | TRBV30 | CAWNLGRSYNEQFF | TGTGCCTGGAATCTCGGGAGATCCTACAATGAGCAGTTCTTC
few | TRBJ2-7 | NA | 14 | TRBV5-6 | CASSLELGGYEQYF | TGTGCCAGCAGCTTGGAACTGGGGGGCTACGAGCAGTACTTC
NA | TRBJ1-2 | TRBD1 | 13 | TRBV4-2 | CASSPRQGGGYTF | TGTGCCAGCAGCCCAAGACAGGGTGGCGGCTACACCTTC